This T cell receptor beta chain was obtained from a study of blood T cell repertoires in COVID-19. At the level of the study: PBMCs, B-cell-depleted T cells, or T cells were the source of the cDNA or gDNA that made up the material.

Per the original data handling: Nucleated cell counts were estimated from reference gene primer amplification. Libraries were prepared by immunoSEQ multiplex PCR; TCRdb keeps only in-frame clonotypes and omits some of them. The V and J calls and clone size come from that table; D and trimming were worked out from the DNA. The data contain 250,000 to 300,000 clones, approximately 91% of them singletons. Patients at the Seattle site were enrolled during active infection and followed longitudinally. J gave up 3 bases and V 3 bases, and 7 bases lay outside the gene matches. This CDR3 region has 16 residues. Germline CDR1 GTSNPN, CDR2 SVGIG (reference sequence).

The sequenced sample was peripheral blood. The V gene is TRBV30, the J gene TRBJ2-2, with 10 bases lining up with TRBD2. The source of this sequence is a woman between 25 and 40 years old with COVID-19, enrolled during active disease. CDR3 sequence (DNA): TGTGCCTGGAGGCAGCGGGAGGGGCGTTACACCGGGGAGCTGTTTTTT. Its translation: CAWRQREGRYTGELFF. The complete variable domain, with remaining parts taken from reference TRBV30 and TRBJ2-2, reads SQTIHQWPATLVQPVGSPLSLECTVEGTSNPNLYWYRQAAGRGLQLLFYSVGIGQISSEVPQNLSASRPQDRQFILSSKKLLLSDSGFYLCAWRQREGRYTGELFFGEGSRLTVL.